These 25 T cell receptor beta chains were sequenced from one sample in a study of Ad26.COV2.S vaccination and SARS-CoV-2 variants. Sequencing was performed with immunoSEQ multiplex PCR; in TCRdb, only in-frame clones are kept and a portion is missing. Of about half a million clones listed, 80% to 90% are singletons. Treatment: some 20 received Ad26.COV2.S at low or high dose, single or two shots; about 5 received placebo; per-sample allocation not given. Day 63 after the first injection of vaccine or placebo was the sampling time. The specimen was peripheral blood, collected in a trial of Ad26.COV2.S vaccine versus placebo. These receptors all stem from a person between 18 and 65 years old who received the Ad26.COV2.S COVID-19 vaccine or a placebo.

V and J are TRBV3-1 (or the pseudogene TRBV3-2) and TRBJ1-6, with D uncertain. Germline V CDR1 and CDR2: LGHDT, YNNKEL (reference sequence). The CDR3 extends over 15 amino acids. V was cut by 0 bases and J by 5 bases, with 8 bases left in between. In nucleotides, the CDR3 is TGTGCCAGCAGCCAAGATCCGGGTAATAATTCACCCCTCCACTTT. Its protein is CASSQDPGNNSPLHF.

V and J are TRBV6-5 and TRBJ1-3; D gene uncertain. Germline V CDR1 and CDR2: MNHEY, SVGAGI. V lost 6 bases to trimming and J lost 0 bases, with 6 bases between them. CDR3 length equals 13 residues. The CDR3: CASSFSSGNTIYF. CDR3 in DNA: TGTGCCAGCAGCTTCTCCTCTGGAAACACCATATATTTT.

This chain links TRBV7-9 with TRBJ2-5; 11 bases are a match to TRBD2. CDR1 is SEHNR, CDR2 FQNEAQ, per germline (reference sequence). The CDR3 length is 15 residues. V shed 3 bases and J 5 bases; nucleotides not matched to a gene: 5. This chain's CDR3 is CASSFIAGGRETQYF. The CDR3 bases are TGTGCCAGCAGCTTCATAGCGGGGGGGCGTGAGACCCAGTACTTC.

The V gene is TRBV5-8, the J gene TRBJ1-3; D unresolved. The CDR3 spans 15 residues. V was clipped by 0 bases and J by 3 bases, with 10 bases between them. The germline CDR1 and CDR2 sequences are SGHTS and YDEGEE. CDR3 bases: TGTGCCAGCAGCTTGGTTGCGCGGTATGGAAACACCATATATTTT. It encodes CASSLVARYGNTIYF. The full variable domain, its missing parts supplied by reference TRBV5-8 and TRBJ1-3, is EAGVTQSPTHLIKTRGQQATLRCSPISGHTSVYWYQQALGLGLQFLLWYDEGEERNRGNFPPRFSGRQFPNYSSELNVNALELEDSALYLCASSLVARYGNTIYFGEGSWLTVV.

The CDR3 here is CASSQEGVQETQYF. The CDR3 DNA is TGTGCCAGCAGCCAAGAGGGGGTCCAAGAGACCCAGTACTTC. The chain recombines TRBV3-1 (or the pseudogene TRBV3-2) with TRBJ2-5; TRBD1 or TRBD2 may be the D gene (5 bases each). The CDR3 length is 14 residues. Germline V lookup: CDR1 LGHDT, CDR2 YNNKEL (reference sequence). Trimming took off 0 bases at V and 1 base at J, with 6 bases between the two ends.

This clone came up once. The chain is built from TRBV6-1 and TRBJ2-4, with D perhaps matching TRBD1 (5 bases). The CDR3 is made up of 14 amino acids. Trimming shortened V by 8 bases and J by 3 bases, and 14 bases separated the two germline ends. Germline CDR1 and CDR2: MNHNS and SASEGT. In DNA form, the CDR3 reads TGTGCCAGCGAGCAGGGTGACGTCAAAAACATTCAGTACTTC. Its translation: CASEQGDVKNIQYF.

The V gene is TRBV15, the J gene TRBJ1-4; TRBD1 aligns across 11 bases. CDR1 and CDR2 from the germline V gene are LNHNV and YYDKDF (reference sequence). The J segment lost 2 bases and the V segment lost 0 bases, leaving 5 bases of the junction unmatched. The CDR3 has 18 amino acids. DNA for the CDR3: TGTGCCACCAGCAGAGATTTCCGGGACAGGGGGACTAATGAAAAACTGTTTTTT. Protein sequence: CATSRDFRDRGTNEKLFF. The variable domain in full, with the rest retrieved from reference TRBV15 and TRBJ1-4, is DAMVIQNPRYQVTQFGKPVTLSCSQTLNHNVMYWYQQKSSQAPKLLFHYYDKDFNNEADTPDNFQSRRPNTSFCFLDIRSPGLGDTAMYLCATSRDFRDRGTNEKLFFGSGTQLSVL.

CDR3 nucleotide sequence: TGTGCCAGCACTCGGACCTACGAGCAGTACTTC. Its protein product is CASTRTYEQYF. The V call is TRBV6-5, the J call TRBJ2-7; D remains unclear. The CDR3 extends over 11 amino acids. Trimming left V 7 bases short and J 2 bases short, with 6 bases between. Germline assignment: CDR1 MNHEY and CDR2 SVGAGI.

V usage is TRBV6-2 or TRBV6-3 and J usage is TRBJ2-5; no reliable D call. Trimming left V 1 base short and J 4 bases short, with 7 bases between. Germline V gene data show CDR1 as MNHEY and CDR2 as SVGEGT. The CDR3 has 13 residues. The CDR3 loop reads CASSYWVGETQYF. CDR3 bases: TGTGCCAGCAGTTACTGGGTTGGAGAGACCCAGTACTTC.

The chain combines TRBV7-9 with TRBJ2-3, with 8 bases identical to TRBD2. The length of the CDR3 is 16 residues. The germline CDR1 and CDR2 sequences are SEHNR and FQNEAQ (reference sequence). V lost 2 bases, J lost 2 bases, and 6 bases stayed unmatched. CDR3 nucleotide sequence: TGTGCCAGCAGCTTATACGGGGGGGAGGCCACAGATACGCAGTATTTT. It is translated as CASSLYGGEATDTQYF.

CDR3 amino acids: CASSQRGQLSYGYTF. The CDR3 DNA reads as TGTGCCAGCAGCCAACGGGGACAGCTTTCCTATGGCTACACCTTC. J is TRBJ1-2 and V is TRBV4-2; 7 bases align to TRBD1. V gave up 2 bases and J gave up 4 bases; unmatched junction bases: 7. The CDR3 is made up of 15 amino acids. The germline V gene encodes CDR1 LGHNA and CDR2 YNFKEQ.

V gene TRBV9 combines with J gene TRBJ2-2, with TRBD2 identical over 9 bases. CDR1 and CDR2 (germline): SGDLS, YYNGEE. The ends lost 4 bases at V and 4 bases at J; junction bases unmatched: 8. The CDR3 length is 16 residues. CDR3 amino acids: CASSRVGGRGTGELFF. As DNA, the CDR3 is TGTGCCAGCAGCAGAGTTGGCGGGAGGGGCACCGGGGAGCTGTTTTTT.

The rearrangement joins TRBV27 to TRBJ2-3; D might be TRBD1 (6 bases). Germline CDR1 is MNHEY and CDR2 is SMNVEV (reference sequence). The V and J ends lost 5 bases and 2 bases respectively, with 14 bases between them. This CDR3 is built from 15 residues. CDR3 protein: CASSNREWVTDTQYF. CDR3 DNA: TGTGCCAGCAGTAACAGGGAGTGGGTCACAGATACGCAGTATTTT.

The CDR3 bases are TGTGCCAGCAGCTTAGGTGGACAGCCCACAGATACGCAGTATTTT. It translates to CASSLGGQPTDTQYF. The V and J genes are TRBV7-2 and TRBJ2-3, with D possibly matching TRBD1 (6 bases). Per the germline V gene, CDR1 is SGHTA and CDR2 is FQGNSA. Trimming took off 1 base at V and 2 bases at J, with 10 bases between the two ends. CDR3 length equals 15 residues.

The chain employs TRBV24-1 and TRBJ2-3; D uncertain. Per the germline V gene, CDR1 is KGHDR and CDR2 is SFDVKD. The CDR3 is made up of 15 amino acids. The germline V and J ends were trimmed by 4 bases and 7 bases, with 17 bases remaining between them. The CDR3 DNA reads TGTGCCACCAGTGACCCCGGCTCAGAACCATATACGCAGTATTTT. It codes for CATSDPGSEPYTQYF.

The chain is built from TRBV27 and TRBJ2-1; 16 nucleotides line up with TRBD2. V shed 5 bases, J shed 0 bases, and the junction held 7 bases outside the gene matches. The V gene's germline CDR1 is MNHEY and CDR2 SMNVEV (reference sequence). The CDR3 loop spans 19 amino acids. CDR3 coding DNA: TGTGCCAGCAGTCCGTCGGGACTAGCGGGAGGGAGCTCCTACAATGAGCAGTTCTTC. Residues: CASSPSGLAGGSSYNEQFF.

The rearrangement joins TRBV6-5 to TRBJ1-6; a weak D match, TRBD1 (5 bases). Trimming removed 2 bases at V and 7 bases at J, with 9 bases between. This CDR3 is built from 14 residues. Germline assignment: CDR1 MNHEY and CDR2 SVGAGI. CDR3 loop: CASSYREGNSPLHF. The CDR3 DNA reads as TGTGCCAGCAGTTACAGGGAGGGGAATTCACCCCTCCACTTT.

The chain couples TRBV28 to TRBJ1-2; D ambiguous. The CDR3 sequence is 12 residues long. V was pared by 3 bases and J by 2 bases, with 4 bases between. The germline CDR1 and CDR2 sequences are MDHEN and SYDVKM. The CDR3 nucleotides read TGTGCCAGCAGTTTGCAAAACTATGGCTACACCTTC. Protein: CASSLQNYGYTF.

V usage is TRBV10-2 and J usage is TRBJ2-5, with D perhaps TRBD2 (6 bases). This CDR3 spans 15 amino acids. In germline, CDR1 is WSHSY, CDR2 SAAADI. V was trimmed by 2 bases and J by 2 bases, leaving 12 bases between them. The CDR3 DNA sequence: TGCGCCAGCAGTGAGGGCTTAGCGGATCAAGAGACCCAGTACTTC. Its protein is CASSEGLADQETQYF.

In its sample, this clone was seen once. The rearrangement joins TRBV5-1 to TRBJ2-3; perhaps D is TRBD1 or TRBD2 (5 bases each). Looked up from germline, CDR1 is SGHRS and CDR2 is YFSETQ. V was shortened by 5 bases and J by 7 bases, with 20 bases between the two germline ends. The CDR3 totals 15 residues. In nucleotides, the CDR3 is TGCGCCAGCAGGGATCCCGGGACGACCTCGAATACGCAGTATTTT. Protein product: CASRDPGTTSNTQYF.

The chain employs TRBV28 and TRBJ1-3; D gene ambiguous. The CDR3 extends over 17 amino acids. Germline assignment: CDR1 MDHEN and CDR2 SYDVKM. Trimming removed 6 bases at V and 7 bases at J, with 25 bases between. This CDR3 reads CASRISYGETNGNTIYF. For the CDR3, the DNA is TGTGCCAGCAGAATTAGTTATGGGGAAACCAACGGGAACACCATATATTTT.

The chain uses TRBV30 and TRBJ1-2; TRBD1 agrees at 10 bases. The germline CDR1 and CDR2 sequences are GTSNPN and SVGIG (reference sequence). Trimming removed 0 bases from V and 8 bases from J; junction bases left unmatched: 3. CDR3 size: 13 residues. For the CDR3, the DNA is TGTGCCTGGAGTGTAGGGACAGGGGCCGGCTACACCTTC. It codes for CAWSVGTGAGYTF.

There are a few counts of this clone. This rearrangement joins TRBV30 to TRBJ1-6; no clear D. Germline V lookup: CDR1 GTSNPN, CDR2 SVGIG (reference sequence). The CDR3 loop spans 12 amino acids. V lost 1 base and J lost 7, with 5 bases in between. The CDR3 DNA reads TGTGCCTGGAGTGGGCAGAATTCACCCCTCCACTTT. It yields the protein CAWSGQNSPLHF. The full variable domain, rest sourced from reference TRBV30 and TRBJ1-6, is SQTIHQWPATLVQPVGSPLSLECTVEGTSNPNLYWYRQAAGRGLQLLFYSVGIGQISSEVPQNLSASRPQDRQFILSSKKLLLSDSGFYLCAWSGQNSPLHFGNGTRLTVT.

CDR3 sequence: CASTARIRTTNTGELFF. In DNA form, the CDR3 reads TGTGCCAGCACCGCAAGGATCCGGACGACGAACACCGGGGAGCTGTTTTTT. This chain uses TRBV7-2 with TRBJ2-2; D call uncertain. Germline V CDR1 and CDR2: SGHTA, FQGNSA. CDR3 length: 17 amino acids. Trimming took 7 bases from V and 0 from J, leaving 18 bases between them.

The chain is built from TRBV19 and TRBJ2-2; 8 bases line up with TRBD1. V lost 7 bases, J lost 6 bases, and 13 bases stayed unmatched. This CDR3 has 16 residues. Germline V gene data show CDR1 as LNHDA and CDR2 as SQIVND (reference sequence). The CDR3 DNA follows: TGTGCCAGTACCACCCGGACAGGGCGGATGTCCGGGGAGCTGTTTTTT. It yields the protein CASTTRTGRMSGELFF.